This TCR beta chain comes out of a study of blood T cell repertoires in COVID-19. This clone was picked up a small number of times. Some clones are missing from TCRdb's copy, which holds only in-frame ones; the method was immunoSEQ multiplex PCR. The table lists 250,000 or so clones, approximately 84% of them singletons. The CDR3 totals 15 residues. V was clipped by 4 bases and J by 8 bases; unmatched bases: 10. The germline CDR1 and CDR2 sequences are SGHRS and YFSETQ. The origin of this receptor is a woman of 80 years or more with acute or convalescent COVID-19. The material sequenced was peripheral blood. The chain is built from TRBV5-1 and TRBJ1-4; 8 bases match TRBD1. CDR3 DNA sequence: TGCGCCAGCAGCCCCGTCGGACAGGGAGGGGAAAAACTGTTTTTT. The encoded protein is CASSPVGQGGEKLFF.